This TCR beta chain was recovered during a study of T-cell reconstitution after alpha-beta-depleted transplantation in children. Notes on the study in general: Approximately two months post-transplant, alpha-beta T cells reportedly originated from several hundred expanded graft clones. The high TCRbeta diversity at day 60 in some patients came from surviving recipient T cells and thymic progenitors. A year had passed since transplant, and T-cell counts and diversity by then came mostly from newly produced T cells.

In its sample, this clonotype was seen a few times. The target antigen is unknown. A library of TCRbeta sequences, prepared with unique molecular identifiers, was generated. MiXCR, run by TCRdb on the PCR reads, gives a single entry per CDR3 protein. The profile shows around 960,000 distinct CDR3 sequences, roughly 29% of them singletons. The V gene end was trimmed by 1 base and the J gene end by 6 bases; junction bases not matched to a gene: 4. The CDR3 loop spans 15 amino acids. Germline assignment: CDR1 LNHNV and CDR2 YYDKDF (reference sequence). This TCR came from a boy in the first two years of life who had a stem cell transplant for SCID, so the T cells may come from the graft donor. Source: PBMCs, mostly from graft donor cells, taken 360 days after TCRalphabeta/CD19-depleted stem cell transplant. The gene calls are TRBV15 and TRBJ2-1; 9 bases match TRBD1. CDR3 in amino acids: CATSRAGQGGNEQFF. CDR3 sequence (DNA): TGTGCCACCAGCAGAGCGGGACAGGGTGGCAATGAGCAGTTCTTC.